This T cell receptor beta chain is from a study of early T cells in non-severe SARS-CoV-2 infection. Study-wide background: Whole-blood bulk RNA, unsorted, was sequenced, and chains were unpaired.

The protocol attached unique molecular identifiers to individual cDNA molecules. TCRdb itself ran the 5' RACE reads through MiXCR, one entry per CDR3 protein. The table records about 83,000 distinct CDR3 sequences, about 14% of them present only once. Points from the study as a whole: Using VDJdb, the matching emphasized anti-spike CD8 responses while missing private and CD4 specificities.

The CDR3 is 13 residues long. Trimming pared 6 bases from V and 6 bases from J, leaving 12 bases between. Germline CDR1 is LNHDA and CDR2 is SQIVND (reference sequence). This clonotype was detected many times. Its antigen is not known. This TCR derives from an adult who was a healthcare worker with PCR-confirmed SARS-CoV-2 infection or an uninfected control (not recorded which). Sequencing was carried out using whole blood. The chain combines TRBV19 with TRBJ1-5, with a tentative D call TRBD1 (6 bases). CDR3 nucleotide sequence: TGTGCCAGTAGCAGGGGAGGGGCTCAGCCCCAGCATTTT. As protein: CASSRGGAQPQHF.